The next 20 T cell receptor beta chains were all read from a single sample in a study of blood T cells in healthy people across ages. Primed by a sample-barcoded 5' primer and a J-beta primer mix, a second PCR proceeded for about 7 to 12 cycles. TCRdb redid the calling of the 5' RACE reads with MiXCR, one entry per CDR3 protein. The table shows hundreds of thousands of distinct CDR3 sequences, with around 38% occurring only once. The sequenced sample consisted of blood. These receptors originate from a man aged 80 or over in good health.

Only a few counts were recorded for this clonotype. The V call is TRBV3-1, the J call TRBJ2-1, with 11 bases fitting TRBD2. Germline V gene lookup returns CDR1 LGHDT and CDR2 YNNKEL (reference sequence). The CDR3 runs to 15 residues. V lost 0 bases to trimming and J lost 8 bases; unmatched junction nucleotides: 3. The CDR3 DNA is TGTGCCAGCAGCCAAGACCTAGCGGGAGGCGATGAGCAGTTCTTC. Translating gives CASSQDLAGGDEQFF.

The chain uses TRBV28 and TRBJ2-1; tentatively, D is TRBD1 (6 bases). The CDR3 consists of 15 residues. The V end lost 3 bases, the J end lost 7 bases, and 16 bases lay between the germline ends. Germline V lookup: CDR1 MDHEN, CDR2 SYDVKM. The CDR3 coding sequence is TGTGCCAGCAGTTTGACAGGCGACCAGGTTAATGAGCAGTTCTTC. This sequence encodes CASSLTGDQVNEQFF.

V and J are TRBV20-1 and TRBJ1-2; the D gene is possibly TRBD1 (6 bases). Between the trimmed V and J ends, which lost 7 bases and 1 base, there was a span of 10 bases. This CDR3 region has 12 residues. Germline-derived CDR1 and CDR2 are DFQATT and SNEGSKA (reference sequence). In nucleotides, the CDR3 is TGCAGTGTTAAGGACAGTAACTATGGCTACACCTTC. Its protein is CSVKDSNYGYTF.

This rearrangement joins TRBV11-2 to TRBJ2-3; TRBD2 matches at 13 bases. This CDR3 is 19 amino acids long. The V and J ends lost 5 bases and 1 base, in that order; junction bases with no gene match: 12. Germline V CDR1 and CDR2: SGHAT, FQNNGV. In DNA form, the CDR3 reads TGTGCCAGCAGCGGTCCGTTGGGACTAGCGGGGCCTCGCACAGATACGCAGTATTTT. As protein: CASSGPLGLAGPRTDTQYF.

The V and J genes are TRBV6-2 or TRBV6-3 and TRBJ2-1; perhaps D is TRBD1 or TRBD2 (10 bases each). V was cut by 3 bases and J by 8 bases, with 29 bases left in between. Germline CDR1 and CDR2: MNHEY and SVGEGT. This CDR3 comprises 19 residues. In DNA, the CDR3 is TGTGCCAGCAGTTATTCCCGGGACAGGGGTCTAGCGGGAGTGGATGAGCAGTTCTTC. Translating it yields CASSYSRDRGLAGVDEQFF.

The DNA of the CDR3 is TGCGCCAGCAGCTTTCCGGCTAGCGGGGGACCGAGCTCCTACAATGAGCAGTTCTTC. It codes for CASSFPASGGPSSYNEQFF. The V gene is TRBV5-1, the J gene TRBJ2-1, with 10 bases that match TRBD2. The ends lost 2 bases at V and 0 bases at J; junction bases unmatched: 11. Per germline, CDR1 SGHRS and CDR2 YFSETQ. This CDR3 region has 19 residues. Supplemented by reference TRBV5-1 and TRBJ2-1, the full variable domain reads KAGVTQTPRYLIKTRGQQVTLSCSPISGHRSVSWYQQTPGQGLQFLFEYFSETQRNKGNFPGRFSGRQFSNSRSEMNVSTLELGDSALYLCASSFPASGGPSSYNEQFFGPGTRLTVL.

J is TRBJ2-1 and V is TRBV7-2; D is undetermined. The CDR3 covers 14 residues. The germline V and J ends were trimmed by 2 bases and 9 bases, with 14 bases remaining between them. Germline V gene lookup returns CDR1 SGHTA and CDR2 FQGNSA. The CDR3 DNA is TGTGCCAGCAGCTTAACAAGGGTCGGGCCTGAGCAGTTCTTC. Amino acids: CASSLTRVGPEQFF.

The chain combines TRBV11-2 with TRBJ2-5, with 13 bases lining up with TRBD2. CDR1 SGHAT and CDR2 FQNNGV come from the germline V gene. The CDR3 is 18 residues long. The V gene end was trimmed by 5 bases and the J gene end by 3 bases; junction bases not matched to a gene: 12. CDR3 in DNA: TGTGCCAGCAGCCCAAACGGGGCGGGACTAGCGGGAAAAGAGACCCAGTACTTC. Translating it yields CASSPNGAGLAGKETQYF. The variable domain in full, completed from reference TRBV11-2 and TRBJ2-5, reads EAGVAQSPRYKIIEKRQSVAFWCNPISGHATLYWYQQILGQGPKLLIQFQNNGVVDDSQLPKDRFSAERLKGVDSTLKIQPAKLEDSAVYLCASSPNGAGLAGKETQYFGPGTRLLVL.

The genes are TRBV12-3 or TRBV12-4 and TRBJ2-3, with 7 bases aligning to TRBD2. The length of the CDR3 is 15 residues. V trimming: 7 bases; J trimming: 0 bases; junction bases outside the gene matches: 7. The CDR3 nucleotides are TGTGCCAGCACCCTCTGGGGAGGGAGCACAGATACGCAGTATTTT. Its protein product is CASTLWGGSTDTQYF.

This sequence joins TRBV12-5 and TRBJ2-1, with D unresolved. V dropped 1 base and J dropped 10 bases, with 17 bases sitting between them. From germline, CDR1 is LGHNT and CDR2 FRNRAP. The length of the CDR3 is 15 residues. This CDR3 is CASGLGTLGHYEQFF. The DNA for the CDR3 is TGTGCTAGTGGTTTGGGGACGTTGGGTCACTACGAGCAGTTCTTC.

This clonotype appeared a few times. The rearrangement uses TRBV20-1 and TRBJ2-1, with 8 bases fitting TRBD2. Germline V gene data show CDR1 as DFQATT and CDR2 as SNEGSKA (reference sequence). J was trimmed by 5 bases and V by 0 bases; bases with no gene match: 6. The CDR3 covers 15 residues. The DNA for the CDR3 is TGCAGTGCTAGAGATCATATAGCGGGGAACAATGAGCAGTTCTTC. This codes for CSARDHIAGNNEQFF.

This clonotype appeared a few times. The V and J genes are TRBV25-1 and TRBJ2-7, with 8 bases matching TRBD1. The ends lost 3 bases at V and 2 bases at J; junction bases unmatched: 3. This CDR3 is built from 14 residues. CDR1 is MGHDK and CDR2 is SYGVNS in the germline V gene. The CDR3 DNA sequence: TGTGCCAGCAGTGACCTACAGGGGGCCTACGAGCAGTACTTC. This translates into CASSDLQGAYEQYF.

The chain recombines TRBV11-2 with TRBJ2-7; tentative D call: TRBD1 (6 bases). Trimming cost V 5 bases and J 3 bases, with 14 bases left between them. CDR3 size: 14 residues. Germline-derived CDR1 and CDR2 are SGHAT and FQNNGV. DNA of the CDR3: TGTGCCAGCAGCGTAGGCAGGGGATTCTACGAGCAGTACTTC. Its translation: CASSVGRGFYEQYF.

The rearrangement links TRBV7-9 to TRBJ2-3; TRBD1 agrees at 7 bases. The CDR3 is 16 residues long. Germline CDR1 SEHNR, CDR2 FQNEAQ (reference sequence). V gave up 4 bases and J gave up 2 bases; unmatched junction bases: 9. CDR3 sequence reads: CASSSIRDRPTDTQYF. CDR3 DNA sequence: TGTGCCAGCAGCTCAATCCGGGACAGACCCACAGATACGCAGTATTTT.

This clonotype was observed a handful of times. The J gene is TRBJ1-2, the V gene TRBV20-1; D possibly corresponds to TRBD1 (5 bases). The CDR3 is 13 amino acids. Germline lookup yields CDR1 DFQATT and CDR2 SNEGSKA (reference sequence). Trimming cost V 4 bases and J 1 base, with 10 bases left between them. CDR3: CSAMTESNYGYTF. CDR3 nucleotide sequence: TGCAGTGCTATGACAGAAAGTAACTATGGCTACACCTTC.

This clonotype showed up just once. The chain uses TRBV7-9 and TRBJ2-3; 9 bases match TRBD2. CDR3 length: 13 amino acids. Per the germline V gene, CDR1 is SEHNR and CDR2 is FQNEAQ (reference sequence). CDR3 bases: TGTGCAGCGAGTAGCGGGAGCTCAGATACGCAGTATTTT. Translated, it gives CAASSGSSDTQYF. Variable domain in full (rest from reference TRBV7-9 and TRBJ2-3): DTGVSQNPRHKITKRGQNVTFRCDPISEHNRLYWYRQTLGQGPEFLTYFQNEAQLEKSRLLSDRFSAERPKGSFSTLEIQRTEQGDSAMYLCAASSGSSDTQYFGPGTRLTVL.

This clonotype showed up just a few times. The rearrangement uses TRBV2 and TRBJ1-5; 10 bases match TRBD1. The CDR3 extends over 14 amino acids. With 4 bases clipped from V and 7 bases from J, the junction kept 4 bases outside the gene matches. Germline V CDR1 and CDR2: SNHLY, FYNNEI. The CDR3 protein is CASSGDRGRQPQHF. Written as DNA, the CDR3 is TGTGCCAGCAGTGGAGACAGGGGGCGGCAGCCCCAGCATTTT.

The CDR3: CASSLSDSDSYEQYF. In DNA form, the CDR3 reads TGTGCCAGCAGCTTATCCGACAGCGACTCCTACGAGCAGTACTTC. The chain recombines TRBV7-2 with TRBJ2-7, with D possibly TRBD1 on 5 matching bases. The CDR3 runs 15 residues. The V gene lost 2 bases and the J gene lost 0 bases, with 11 bases spanning the gap. In germline, CDR1 is SGHTA, CDR2 FQGNSA.

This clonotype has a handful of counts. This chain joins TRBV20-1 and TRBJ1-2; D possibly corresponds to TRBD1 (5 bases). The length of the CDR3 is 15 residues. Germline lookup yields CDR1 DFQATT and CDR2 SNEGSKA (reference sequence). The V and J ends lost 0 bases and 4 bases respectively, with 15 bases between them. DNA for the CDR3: TGCAGTGCTAGAGATCCAGGCAGGGCGGGCTATGGCTACACCTTC. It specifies CSARDPGRAGYGYTF.

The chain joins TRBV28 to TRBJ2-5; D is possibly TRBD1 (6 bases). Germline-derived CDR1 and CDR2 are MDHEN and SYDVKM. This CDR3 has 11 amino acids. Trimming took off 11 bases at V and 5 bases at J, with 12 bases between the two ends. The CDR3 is CALRGHETQYF. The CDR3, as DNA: TGTGCCCTCAGGGGACACGAGACCCAGTACTTC.